This is a list of T cell receptor beta chains from one sample in a study of blood T cell repertoires in COVID-19. TCRdb's copy holds only in-frame clones and misses some; the assay was immunoSEQ multiplex PCR. The sample holds around 330,000 clones, 85% seen once. What was sequenced was PBMCs or T cells enriched from blood (not recorded which). The receptors stem from a woman aged 25 to 39 who had been exposed to COVID-19. Both conserved end residues are part of each CDR3. Each record gives: D gene, J gene, clone size, V gene, CDR3 DNA, CDR3 protein. A D gene is named only where the DNA matches it firmly. Clone size is shown for a subset of rows, as once, few, many or a class of expanded clone.

- TRBJ2-1 - TRBV18 TGTGCCAGCTCACCCGGTTCGGGCTCCTACAATGAGCAGTTCTTC CASSPGSGSYNEQFF
- TRBJ1-1 few TRBV19 TGTGCCAGTAGCCAAGGGACAAACACTGAAGCTTTCTTT CASSQGTNTEAFF
- TRBJ2-1 - TRBV7-5 TGTGCCAGAAGCTTAGCTTGTTCTCCTCAATACCGAACCGGCAATGAGCAGTTCTTC CARSLACSPQYRTGNEQFF
TRBD2 TRBJ2-1 few TRBV5-1 TGCGCCAGCAGCTTACAAGCGGGAGAAAACAATGAGCAGTTCTTC CASSLQAGENNEQFF
TRBD1 TRBJ1-2 - TRBV12-5 TGTGCTAGTGCCCGGGACAGCGAAAACTATGGCTACACCTTC CASARDSENYGYTF
TRBD1 TRBJ2-5 - TRBV7-2 TGTGCCAGCAGCCCAGACAGGGGTTTTGGGGAGACCCAGTACTTC CASSPDRGFGETQYF
- TRBJ1-6 - TRBV11-1 TGTGCCAGCAGCACTAACGCGTTTCTAAGACATTCACCCCTCCACTTT CASSTNAFLRHSPLHF
TRBD1 TRBJ2-3 few TRBV24-1 TGTGCCACCAGTGACCCACCGGGACAGGGGACAGATACGCAGTATTTT CATSDPPGQGTDTQYF
- TRBJ1-3 - TRBV6-5 TGTGCCAGCAGTTTAGGAAACACCATATATTTT CASSLGNTIYF
- TRBJ2-3 - TRBV6-2/TRBV6-3 TGTGCCAGCAGTTCCCTGGACACGGGCACAGATACGCAGTATTTT CASSSLDTGTDTQYF